Listed below are T cell receptor beta chains from one sample, sequenced in a study of shared clonotypes between healthy human individuals. Produced via immunoSEQ multiplex PCR; TCRdb's table is partial and in-frame only. The sample contains roughly 2,500,000 clones, over 85% of which appear only once. Material: naive CD4+ T cells from PBMCs. These receptor sequences come from a man younger than 35 in good health. Some clones in this sample may be carry-over from other donors' samples. Both conserved end residues are trimmed from each CDR3.

V gene: TRBV28; J gene: TRBJ2-7; CDR3 protein: ASSALGRAYEQY
V gene: TRBV19; J gene: TRBJ1-5; CDR3 protein: ASSRAPDSNQPQH
V gene: TRBV11-2; J gene: TRBJ1-1; CDR3 protein: ASSLPSNTEAF
V gene: TRBV30; J gene: TRBJ1-6; CDR3 protein: AWSEGTRSPLH
V gene: TRBV19; J gene: TRBJ1-5; CDR3 protein: ASSILYSGNQPQH
V gene: TRBV5-1; J gene: TRBJ2-7; CDR3 protein: ASRQPAGGGEEQY
V gene: TRBV4-1; J gene: TRBJ2-1; CDR3 protein: ASSQDPASGRNEQF
V gene: TRBV7-9; J gene: TRBJ2-1; CDR3 protein: ASSSRGLAGGGF
V gene: TRBV28; J gene: TRBJ2-7; CDR3 protein: ASRRGQGAYEQY
V gene: TRBV18; J gene: TRBJ2-5; CDR3 protein: ASSPPTGGEETQY
V gene: TRBV19; J gene: TRBJ2-3; CDR3 protein: ASSKWGTGTDTQY
V gene: TRBV6-1; J gene: TRBJ2-7; CDR3 protein: ASTLEVAGAYEQY
V gene: TRBV5-1; J gene: TRBJ1-1; CDR3 protein: ASSPLVGGGYTEAF
V gene: TRBV5-4; J gene: TRBJ2-5; CDR3 protein: ASSRPGGPTETQY
V gene: TRBV5-1; J gene: TRBJ2-1; CDR3 protein: ASSLVAGPNEQF
V gene: TRBV15; J gene: TRBJ1-4; CDR3 protein: ATSRGGNEKLF
V gene: TRBV19; J gene: TRBJ1-4; CDR3 protein: ASSPWDRGATNEKLF
V gene: TRBV29-1; J gene: TRBJ1-1; CDR3 protein: SARDYDTEAF
V gene: TRBV28; J gene: TRBJ1-3; CDR3 protein: ASRPRFSGNTIY
V gene: TRBV7-2; J gene: TRBJ2-7; CDR3 protein: ASSLAGSYEQY
V gene: TRBV9; J gene: TRBJ2-7; CDR3 protein: ASSVGDPGYEQY
V gene: TRBV7-3; J gene: TRBJ2-7; CDR3 protein: ASSFGLAGDEQY
V gene: TRBV28; J gene: TRBJ2-4; CDR3 protein: ASSAGGSSKNIQY